These T cell receptor beta chains were read from a single sample in a study of CD8 T cells in Susac syndrome. TCRdb reprocessed the immunoSEQ multiplex PCR reads with MiXCR, giving one entry per CDR3 protein. The table shows around 180,000 distinct CDR3 sequences, with approximately 95% occurring only once. The sequenced sample was CD8+ T cells from PBMCs. Receptor source: a human donor with multiple sclerosis. CDR3s include the opening cysteine and the closing phenylalanine or tryptophan. Fields, in order: V gene, D gene, clone size, J gene, CDR3 DNA, CDR3 protein. A D gene is named only where the DNA matches it firmly. Rows may omit the clone size; those that give it use once, few, many or a size class.

v_gene: TRBV29-1
d_gene: TRBD1
abundance: -
j_gene: TRBJ2-7
CDR3nt: TGCAGCGCAGTGACAGGGGCCTACGAGCAGTACTTC
CDR3aa: CSAVTGAYEQYF

v_gene: TRBV2
d_gene: -
abundance: -
j_gene: TRBJ2-5
CDR3nt: TGTGCCAGCAGTGAATTCGGCAGGAGAGAGACCCAGTACTTC
CDR3aa: CASSEFGRRETQYF

v_gene: TRBV27
d_gene: -
abundance: -
j_gene: TRBJ2-7
CDR3nt: TGTGCCAGCAGGTCCCTAGCGACCGGGGGAGAGCAGTACTTC
CDR3aa: CASRSLATGGEQYF

v_gene: TRBV5-1
d_gene: -
abundance: -
j_gene: TRBJ2-7
CDR3nt: TGCGCCAGCAGTTCCCGGGAGAGGGCGTCGGGCGAGCAGTACTTC
CDR3aa: CASSSRERASGEQYF

v_gene: TRBV4-1
d_gene: TRBD2
abundance: -
j_gene: TRBJ2-3
CDR3nt: TGCGCCAGCAGCCACCTACTAGCGGGAGACCCAGATACGCAGTATTTT
CDR3aa: CASSHLLAGDPDTQYF

v_gene: TRBV29-1
d_gene: -
abundance: -
j_gene: TRBJ1-4
CDR3nt: TGCAGCGTTGTGTTCGTATCAACTAATGAAAAACTGTTTTTT
CDR3aa: CSVVFVSTNEKLFF

v_gene: TRBV28
d_gene: -
abundance: -
j_gene: TRBJ1-2
CDR3nt: TGTGCCAGCAGTTTATTCCCGGGAGCAATCTATGGCTACACCTTC
CDR3aa: CASSLFPGAIYGYTF

v_gene: TRBV7-8
d_gene: -
abundance: -
j_gene: TRBJ2-7
CDR3nt: TGTGCCAGCAGCTCACCACGAGCAGGGCGAAGTTACGAGCAGTACTTC
CDR3aa: CASSSPRAGRSYEQYF

v_gene: TRBV9
d_gene: -
abundance: -
j_gene: TRBJ2-5
CDR3nt: TGTGCCAGCAGCGAAGGGTCCATGGGGACCCAGTACTTC
CDR3aa: CASSEGSMGTQYF

v_gene: TRBV3-1
d_gene: -
abundance: -
j_gene: TRBJ2-7
CDR3nt: TGTGCCAGCAGCCAATGGGCGGCGGGAGAGCAGTACTTC
CDR3aa: CASSQWAAGEQYF

v_gene: TRBV9
d_gene: TRBD2
abundance: -
j_gene: TRBJ2-7
CDR3nt: TGTGCCAGCAGCGTTGGGGCTAGCGGTTCCTACGAGCAGTACTTC
CDR3aa: CASSVGASGSYEQYF

v_gene: TRBV5-6
d_gene: -
abundance: -
j_gene: TRBJ1-2
CDR3nt: TGTGCCAGCAGCCCGGACATAAACTATGGCTACACCTTC
CDR3aa: CASSPDINYGYTF

v_gene: TRBV20-1
d_gene: -
abundance: -
j_gene: TRBJ1-2
CDR3nt: TGCAGTGCCCTTGGGTGGGACGGAATAGGCTACACCTTC
CDR3aa: CSALGWDGIGYTF

v_gene: TRBV29-1
d_gene: -
abundance: -
j_gene: TRBJ1-1
CDR3nt: TGCAGCGTTGGTCGGAGGACTGAAGCTTTCTTT
CDR3aa: CSVGRRTEAFF

v_gene: TRBV29-1
d_gene: -
abundance: once
j_gene: TRBJ1-2
CDR3nt: TGCAGCGTTGGATTTCGTTATGGCTACACCTTC
CDR3aa: CSVGFRYGYTF

v_gene: TRBV9
d_gene: -
abundance: -
j_gene: TRBJ1-1
CDR3nt: TGTGCCAGCAGCCCCCCAAACACTGAAGCTTTCTTT
CDR3aa: CASSPPNTEAFF

v_gene: TRBV29-1
d_gene: TRBD1
abundance: -
j_gene: TRBJ2-2
CDR3nt: TGCAGCGTAGAGGGGGCGGGCACCGGGGAGCTGTTTTTT
CDR3aa: CSVEGAGTGELFF

v_gene: TRBV9
d_gene: -
abundance: -
j_gene: TRBJ1-5
CDR3nt: TGTGCCAGCAGCCACGATGGGGGTGATAATCAGCCCCAGCATTTT
CDR3aa: CASSHDGGDNQPQHF

v_gene: TRBV5-6
d_gene: TRBD2
abundance: -
j_gene: TRBJ2-1
CDR3nt: TGTGCCAGCAGCGCGGGGGGGGCCTACAATGAGCAGTTCTTC
CDR3aa: CASSAGGAYNEQFF

v_gene: TRBV12-3/TRBV12-4
d_gene: TRBD1
abundance: -
j_gene: TRBJ2-5
CDR3nt: TGTGCCAGCAGCCCTGATAGGGGGCTCTGGGCCGAGACCCAGTACTTC
CDR3aa: CASSPDRGLWAETQYF

v_gene: TRBV3-1
d_gene: -
abundance: -
j_gene: TRBJ2-7
CDR3nt: TGTGCCAGCAGCCCGGGACTGCACAACTACGAGCAGTACTTC
CDR3aa: CASSPGLHNYEQYF

v_gene: TRBV28
d_gene: TRBD1
abundance: -
j_gene: TRBJ2-6
CDR3nt: TGTGCCAGCAGGACCGGGGAGGGACAGGGACACTCTGGGGCCAACGTCCTGACTTTC
CDR3aa: CASRTGEGQGHSGANVLTF

v_gene: TRBV29-1
d_gene: -
abundance: -
j_gene: TRBJ2-1
CDR3nt: TGCAGCGTTGAAGTACTGGACGGTGAGCAGTTCTTC
CDR3aa: CSVEVLDGEQFF

v_gene: TRBV29-1
d_gene: -
abundance: -
j_gene: TRBJ2-7
CDR3nt: TGCAGCGTTGTGTCGACCTACGAGCAGTACTTC
CDR3aa: CSVVSTYEQYF

v_gene: TRBV20-1
d_gene: -
abundance: -
j_gene: TRBJ2-3
CDR3nt: TGCAGTGCTAGAGATTCCCGGGACACCCAACGGGATACGCAGTATTTT
CDR3aa: CSARDSRDTQRDTQYF

v_gene: TRBV4-1
d_gene: -
abundance: -
j_gene: TRBJ1-6
CDR3nt: TGCGCCAGCAGCCAAATAAGCTCCTATAATTCACCCCTCCACTTT
CDR3aa: CASSQISSYNSPLHF

v_gene: TRBV15
d_gene: TRBD1
abundance: once
j_gene: TRBJ1-4
CDR3nt: TGTGCCACCAGCAGTGATACAGGGGGCCTAGCGGAAAAACTGTTTTTT
CDR3aa: CATSSDTGGLAEKLFF

v_gene: TRBV20-1
d_gene: TRBD2
abundance: -
j_gene: TRBJ2-7
CDR3nt: TGCAGTGCTAGGGGAGGGCAGATAGCCTACGAGCAGTACTTC
CDR3aa: CSARGGQIAYEQYF

v_gene: TRBV12-3/TRBV12-4
d_gene: -
abundance: -
j_gene: TRBJ1-1
CDR3nt: TGTGCCAGCAGTTTGGGGGGCCTGACTGAAGCTTTCTTT
CDR3aa: CASSLGGLTEAFF

v_gene: TRBV3-1
d_gene: TRBD1
abundance: -
j_gene: TRBJ1-6
CDR3nt: TGTGCCAGCAGCGACTTTGACAGGGGCCACTATAATTCACCCCTCCACTTT
CDR3aa: CASSDFDRGHYNSPLHF

v_gene: TRBV12-3/TRBV12-4
d_gene: -
abundance: -
j_gene: TRBJ1-2
CDR3nt: TGTGCCAGCAGGCTCCCCGACCGGATGAGGGGCTACACCTTC
CDR3aa: CASRLPDRMRGYTF

v_gene: TRBV7-8
d_gene: -
abundance: once
j_gene: TRBJ2-7
CDR3nt: TGTGCCAGCAGCCAATGGGCCGCCCTGGGTGAGCAGTACTTC
CDR3aa: CASSQWAALGEQYF

v_gene: TRBV12-3/TRBV12-4
d_gene: TRBD2
abundance: -
j_gene: TRBJ2-5
CDR3nt: TGTGCCAGCAGTACGACTAGCACAGGGACCCAGTACTTC
CDR3aa: CASSTTSTGTQYF